These 29 T cell receptor beta chains originate from one sample sequenced in a study of CD8 T cells in Susac syndrome. cDNA came from approximately 0.5 to 1 ug RNA primed by random hexamers. TCRdb reprocessed the immunoSEQ multiplex PCR reads with MiXCR, giving one entry per CDR3 protein. The data hold 200,000 to 250,000 distinct CDR3 sequences, with around nine tenths observed a single time. The sequencing input was CD8+ T cells from PBMCs. The source is a human donor with multiple sclerosis.

On this clonotype itself: The junction shows a germline mismatch at one end, possibly a read error. The chain joins TRBV7-6 to TRBJ2-1; TRBD2 might be the D (6 bases). The germline CDR1 and CDR2 sequences are SGHVS and FNYEAQ. The CDR3 extends over 15 amino acids. CDR3: CASSLAGSPYNEQFF. As DNA, the CDR3 is TGTGCCAGCAGCCTAGCCGGGAGCCCCTACAATGAGCAGTTCTTC.

V and J are TRBV5-6 and TRBJ2-1; 8 nucleotides line up with TRBD1. The J segment lost 7 bases and the V segment lost 0 bases, leaving 9 bases of the junction unmatched. Germline values: CDR1 SGHDT, CDR2 YYEEEE. The CDR3 contains 16 residues. The CDR3 region has the DNA TGTGCCAGCAGCTTGGCGACAGGGGCGTCGCGGAATGAGCAGTTCTTC. Translation gives CASSLATGASRNEQFF.

This CDR3 is CASSFAAGGAAYNEQFF. Written as DNA, the CDR3 is TGTGCCAGCAGCTTTGCCGCGGGGGGGGCGGCGTACAATGAGCAGTTCTTC. The chain employs TRBV7-8 and TRBJ2-1; 9 nucleotides agree with TRBD2. J was trimmed by 4 bases and V by 3 bases; bases with no gene match: 10. Per the germline V gene, CDR1 is SGHVS and CDR2 is FQNEAQ. The CDR3 contains 17 residues. The variable domain in full, with the rest retrieved from reference TRBV7-8 and TRBJ2-1, is GAGVSQSPRYKVAKRGQDVALRCDPISGHVSLFWYQQALGQGPEFLTYFQNEAQLDKSGLPSDRFFAERPEGSVSTLKIQRTQQEDSAVYLCASSFAAGGAAYNEQFFGPGTRLTVL.

The chain combines TRBV19 with TRBJ2-7, with D possibly TRBD1 on 6 matching bases. Germline values: CDR1 LNHDA, CDR2 SQIVND (reference sequence). The V end was cut by 1 base, the J end by 2 bases, with 12 bases between. The CDR3 has 15 residues. CDR3 in DNA: TGTGCCAGTAGTATAGGGGCAGGGGTGGCCTACGAGCAGTACTTC. Its protein product is CASSIGAGVAYEQYF.

This chain joins TRBV4-1 and TRBJ2-1, with D possibly TRBD2 on 5 matching bases. The CDR3 spans 15 residues. Trimming removed 0 bases from V and 2 bases from J, with 8 bases in between. Germline values: CDR1 MGHRA, CDR2 YSYEKL. This CDR3 is CASSQDPGTYNEQFF. CDR3 in DNA: TGCGCCAGCAGCCAAGATCCGGGGACCTACAATGAGCAGTTCTTC.

The rearrangement links TRBV20-1 to TRBJ2-5; 7 nucleotides agree with TRBD1. The J segment lost 2 bases and the V segment lost 0 bases, leaving 3 bases of the junction unmatched. Germline loops: CDR1 DFQATT, CDR2 SNEGSKA (reference sequence). The CDR3 totals 14 residues. For the CDR3, the DNA is TGCAGTGCTAGAGATGGCAGGGGGCAAGAGACCCAGTACTTC. Translating it yields CSARDGRGQETQYF.

The chain has TRBV15 and TRBJ1-1; possible D gene TRBD1, 6 bases. The CDR3 extends over 15 amino acids. V lost 1 base and J 5 bases, leaving 14 bases between the germline ends. Germline assignment: CDR1 LNHNV and CDR2 YYDKDF (reference sequence). This chain's CDR3 is CATSRGKGVQTEAFF. The CDR3 region has the DNA TGTGCCACCAGCAGAGGTAAGGGGGTTCAGACTGAAGCTTTCTTT.

This sequence joins TRBV9 and TRBJ2-6; D not certain. V lost 5 bases and J 3 bases, leaving 6 bases between the germline ends. Germline values: CDR1 SGDLS, CDR2 YYNGEE. The CDR3 consists of 13 residues. The CDR3 sequence is CASRGNGANVLTF. DNA for the CDR3: TGTGCCAGCAGGGGAAATGGGGCCAACGTCCTGACTTTC.

The rearrangement links TRBV29-1 to TRBJ2-5, with D perhaps TRBD2 (5 bases). The CDR3 runs to 12 residues. Per the germline V gene, CDR1 is SQVTM and CDR2 is ANQGSEA. Trimming pared 3 bases from V and 5 bases from J, leaving 10 bases between. The CDR3 loop reads CSVDGLFETQYF. The CDR3 DNA reads as TGCAGCGTTGATGGACTGTTCGAGACCCAGTACTTC. The full variable domain, in which reference TRBV29-1 and TRBJ2-5 provide the parts outside the CDR3, is SAVISQKPSRDICQRGTSLTIQCQVDSQVTMMFWYRQQPGQSLTLIATANQGSEATYESGFVIDKFPISRPNLTFSTLTVSNMSPEDSSIYLCSVDGLFETQYFGPGTRLLVL.

The chain joins TRBV7-6 to TRBJ2-3; no reliable D call. The CDR3 covers 15 residues. Per germline, CDR1 SGHVS and CDR2 FNYEAQ. V lost 0 bases and J lost 5, with 12 bases in between. The CDR3 reads CASSLASRLLDTQYF. The DNA for the CDR3 is TGTGCCAGCAGCTTAGCGTCCCGACTGTTAGATACGCAGTATTTT.

V is TRBV9 and J is TRBJ2-1, with 9 bases fitting TRBD2. In germline, CDR1 is SGDLS, CDR2 YYNGEE. V was pared by 3 bases and J by 3 bases, with 7 bases of the junction left unmatched. This CDR3 comprises 16 residues. The CDR3 loop reads CASSARPSGVYNEQFF. DNA for the CDR3: TGTGCCAGCAGCGCCAGACCTAGCGGGGTCTACAATGAGCAGTTCTTC.

The chain has TRBV5-6 and TRBJ1-3, with D possibly matching TRBD1 (5 bases). V lost 0 bases to trimming and J lost 0 bases, with 10 bases between them. The length of the CDR3 is 16 residues. CDR1 is SGHDT, CDR2 YYEEEE, per germline. The CDR3 bases are TGTGCCAGCAGCTTGGGCGCAGGGATCTCTGGAAACACCATATATTTT. Protein product: CASSLGAGISGNTIYF.

This sequence joins TRBV29-1 and TRBJ2-1; D not certain. CDR1 is SQVTM, CDR2 ANQGSEA, per germline. Trimming shortened V by 5 bases and J by 8 bases, and 13 bases separated the two germline ends. The CDR3 sequence is 12 residues long. The CDR3 nucleotides are TGCAGCGTTCTTTTTGGACCGGATGAGCAGTTCTTC. This translates into CSVLFGPDEQFF.

The chain's CDR3 is CASSFLGGGTQSTQYF. Here the CDR3 DNA reads TGTGCCAGCAGCTTTCTCGGGGGAGGTACGCAGTCTACGCAGTATTTT. J is TRBJ2-3 and V is TRBV7-2, with D possibly matching TRBD2 (6 bases). CDR3 length equals 16 residues. Germline-derived CDR1 and CDR2 are SGHTA and FQGNSA. Trimming left V 3 bases short and J 8 bases short, with 21 bases between. Full variable domain (outside the CDR3, taken from reference TRBV7-2 and TRBJ2-3): GAGVSQSPSNKVTEKGKDVELRCDPISGHTALYWYRQSLGQGLEFLIYFQGNSAPDKSGLPSDRFSAERTGGSVSTLTIQRTQQEDSAVYLCASSFLGGGTQSTQYFGPGTRLTVL.

V is TRBV2 and J is TRBJ2-7, with D uncertain. In germline, CDR1 is SNHLY, CDR2 FYNNEI. With 7 bases removed from V and 6 bases from J, the gap between germline ends came to 16 bases. The CDR3 sequence is 13 residues long. CDR3 protein: CASTQHPSGEQYF. The CDR3 nucleotides read TGTGCCAGCACACAACACCCGTCCGGCGAGCAGTACTTC. Full variable domain (remainder filled in from reference TRBV2 and TRBJ2-7): EPEVTQTPSHQVTQMGQEVILRCVPISNHLYFYWYRQILGQKVEFLVSFYNNEISEKSEIFDDQFSVERPDGSNFTLKIRSTKLEDSAMYFCASTQHPSGEQYFGPGTRLTVT.

V gene TRBV6-6 combines with J gene TRBJ2-1; the D is unclear. Germline V CDR1 and CDR2: MNHNY, SVGAGI (reference sequence). There are 13 residues in the CDR3. Between the trimmed V and J ends, which lost 7 bases and 4 bases, there was a span of 11 bases. The DNA for the CDR3 is TGTGCCAGCACCCTGGCAGATTACAATGAGCAGTTCTTC. Its translation is CASTLADYNEQFF.

The chain employs TRBV20-1 and TRBJ2-1, with 8 positions matching TRBD2. Germline CDR1 and CDR2: DFQATT and SNEGSKA (reference sequence). The CDR3 contains 13 residues. V was clipped by 7 bases and J by 2 bases; unmatched bases: 4. CDR3 DNA sequence: TGCAGTGGAGCGGGGGTTACCTACAATGAGCAGTTCTTC. As protein: CSGAGVTYNEQFF.

The rearrangement joins TRBV23-1 to TRBJ2-7; 8 nucleotides agree with TRBD1. TRBV23-1 is assigned to the ORF class and has an uncertain function. This CDR3 comprises 18 residues. V gave up 6 bases and J gave up 2 bases; unmatched junction bases: 18. The DNA for the CDR3 is TGCGCCAGCAGCCACCCCCCCGAAGGGACAGGCGCAACCTACGAGCAGTACTTC. Its translation: CASSHPPEGTGATYEQYF.

The chain is built from TRBV27 and TRBJ2-2, with D hard to call. Trimming cost V 4 bases and J 5 bases, with 17 bases left between them. The germline V gene has CDR1 MNHEY and CDR2 SMNVEV (reference sequence). CDR3 length equals 16 residues. The CDR3: CASSYKLSSWTGELFF. In DNA form, the CDR3 reads TGTGCCAGCAGTTATAAGCTGTCGAGTTGGACCGGGGAGCTGTTTTTT.

This chain connects TRBV27 to TRBJ2-7; D is possibly TRBD1 (6 bases). V lost 5 bases, J lost 0 bases, and 14 bases lay in between. Per the germline V gene, CDR1 is MNHEY and CDR2 is SMNVEV (reference sequence). This CDR3 region has 15 residues. The CDR3, as DNA: TGTGCCAGCAGTCCCCGGACAGCTAACTCCTACGAGCAGTACTTC. Its protein is CASSPRTANSYEQYF.

The chain joins TRBV2 to TRBJ2-4, with D perhaps matching TRBD1 or TRBD2 (5 bases each). Trimming removed 4 bases from V and 15 bases from J, with 28 bases in between. CDR3 length equals 16 residues. Looked up from germline, CDR1 is SNHLY and CDR2 is FYNNEI. The CDR3 nucleotides are TGTGCCAGCAGTGCCCCCCCCGGGACGCCCGACCCCGCAGGGTACTTC. Its protein is CASSAPPGTPDPAGYF. The variable domain in full, completed from reference TRBV2 and TRBJ2-4, reads EPEVTQTPSHQVTQMGQEVILRCVPISNHLYFYWYRQILGQKVEFLVSFYNNEISEKSEIFDDQFSVERPDGSNFTLKIRSTKLEDSAMYFCASSAPPGTPDPAGYFGAGTRLSVL.

The chain combines TRBV7-3 with TRBJ1-6, with D uncertain. Germline CDR1 SGHTA, CDR2 FQGTGA. The V end was cut by 1 base, the J end by 6 bases, with 10 bases between. The CDR3 is made up of 15 amino acids. The CDR3 loop reads CASSLSPGVNSPLHF. CDR3 DNA: TGTGCCAGCAGCTTAAGTCCCGGGGTTAATTCACCCCTCCACTTT.

The rearrangement links TRBV20-1 to TRBJ2-1; 9 nucleotides match TRBD2. Germline CDR1 and CDR2: DFQATT and SNEGSKA (reference sequence). The CDR3 sequence is 15 residues long. J gave up 2 bases and V 3 bases, and 5 bases lay outside the gene matches. CDR3 sequence: CSASRLAEPYNEQFF. The CDR3 DNA sequence: TGCAGTGCTAGCCGACTAGCGGAACCCTACAATGAGCAGTTCTTC.

This clonotype occurred once. The chain has TRBV5-6 and TRBJ1-4; 9 nucleotides line up with TRBD1. J was trimmed by 3 bases and V by 2 bases; bases with no gene match: 5. This CDR3 comprises 16 residues. The germline V gene encodes CDR1 SGHDT and CDR2 YYEEEE. The CDR3 nucleotides read TGTGCCAGCAGCTTCGGGACAGGGACATCTAATGAAAAACTGTTTTTT. This sequence encodes CASSFGTGTSNEKLFF.

V usage is TRBV6-2 or TRBV6-3 and J usage is TRBJ2-7; D ambiguous. This CDR3 region has 15 residues. Germline CDR1 reads MNHEY; CDR2 reads SVGEGT. V dropped 2 bases and J dropped 2 bases, with 13 bases sitting between them. The CDR3 here is CASSYGLLGAYEQYF. CDR3 sequence (DNA): TGTGCCAGCAGTTACGGGCTTCTTGGCGCCTACGAGCAGTACTTC.

The chain links TRBV13 to TRBJ2-1, with 8 nucleotides matching TRBD2. Trimming at V came to 4 bases and at J to 6 bases, leaving 8 bases not matched to a gene. This CDR3 spans 15 amino acids. Germline assignment: CDR1 PRHDT and CDR2 FYEKMQ (reference sequence). The CDR3 loop reads CASSSGRAAINEQFF. The DNA for the CDR3 is TGTGCCAGCAGCTCCGGGAGGGCCGCAATCAATGAGCAGTTCTTC.

The chain has TRBV24-1 and TRBJ2-3, with 8 nucleotides matching TRBD2. The J segment lost 3 bases and the V segment lost 4 bases, leaving 5 bases of the junction unmatched. Per the germline V gene, CDR1 is KGHDR and CDR2 is SFDVKD. The CDR3 loop spans 15 amino acids. The chain's CDR3 is CATSDTRLATDTQYF. CDR3 nucleotides: TGTGCCACCAGTGACACCCGACTAGCGACAGATACGCAGTATTTT.

This sequence joins TRBV9 and TRBJ2-1, with 8 bases fitting TRBD2. V dropped 3 bases and J dropped 2; count of bases not matched to a gene: 7. Germline CDR1 and CDR2: SGDLS and YYNGEE. The CDR3 contains 16 residues. CDR3 residues: CASSGVGGGTYNEQFF. DNA of the CDR3: TGTGCCAGCAGCGGCGTCGGGGGGGGTACCTACAATGAGCAGTTCTTC.

The genes are TRBV7-6 and TRBJ1-1; D possibly corresponds to TRBD1 (5 bases). This CDR3 comprises 16 residues. Per the germline V gene, CDR1 is SGHVS and CDR2 is FNYEAQ. Trimming took 5 bases from V and 1 from J, leaving 17 bases between them. The CDR3 sequence: CASSPSLQDPNTEAFF. The CDR3 bases are TGTGCCAGCAGCCCTTCCCTACAGGACCCGAACACTGAAGCTTTCTTT.